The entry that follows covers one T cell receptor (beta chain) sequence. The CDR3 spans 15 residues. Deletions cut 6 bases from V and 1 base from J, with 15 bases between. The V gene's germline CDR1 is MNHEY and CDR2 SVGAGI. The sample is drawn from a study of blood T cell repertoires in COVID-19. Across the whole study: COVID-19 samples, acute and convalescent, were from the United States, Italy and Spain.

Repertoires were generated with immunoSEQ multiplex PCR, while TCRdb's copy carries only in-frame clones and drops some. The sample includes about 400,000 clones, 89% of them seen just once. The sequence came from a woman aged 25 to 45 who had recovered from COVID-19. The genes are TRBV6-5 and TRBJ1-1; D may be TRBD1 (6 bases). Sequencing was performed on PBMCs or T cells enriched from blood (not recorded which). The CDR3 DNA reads TGTGCCAGCAGGAAGGGGGGGAAACCGAACACTGAAGCTTTCTTT. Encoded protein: CASRKGGKPNTEAFF.